This T cell receptor beta chain was recovered during a study of cytomegalovirus exposure and HLA in healthy donors. A remark on this clone: Its antigen is unidentified.

The PCR made use of 60 Vbeta and 13 Jbeta primers. The repertoire was sequenced with immunoSEQ multiplex PCR; TCRdb's copy has only in-frame clones and lacks some. The sample includes roughly 120,000 clones, roughly 87% of them seen just once. General observations from the study: A few CMV-associated chains were confirmed in vitro to be specific for CMV antigens. TCR beta sequences reportedly predicted most subjects' HLA-A and HLA-B alleles accurately. When the data were analyzed later, several of the most significant clusters appeared to be linked to common viral pathogens.

Per the germline V gene, CDR1 is SGHTA and CDR2 is FQGNSA. The CDR3 consists of 16 residues. The V and J ends lost 0 bases and 0 bases respectively, with 11 bases between them. The clonotype originates from a woman aged 18-29 years in good health and CMV-seronegative. The specimen sequenced was PBMCs. This chain connects TRBV7-2 to TRBJ1-2, with a possible D match to TRBD1 (6 bases). CDR3 sequence reads: CASSLAWDITNYGYTF. The CDR3 DNA reads TGTGCCAGCAGCTTAGCCTGGGACATAACTAACTATGGCTACACCTTC.